The clone carrying this T cell receptor (beta chain) was seen just once. The sample belongs to a study of technical replicates of blood from several donors. The method was immunoSEQ multiplex PCR; TCRdb's version includes in-frame clones alone and lacks a portion of them. The table records roughly 79,000 clones, approximately 96% of them present only once. This CDR3 has 14 residues. Germline CDR1 and CDR2: MDHEN and SYDVKM. The ends lost 5 bases at V and 8 bases at J; junction bases unmatched: 3. This clonotype was obtained from a human donor in good health. The sample consisted of T cells isolated from PBMCs. J is TRBJ2-3 and V is TRBV28, with 14 bases fitting TRBD2. In DNA form, the CDR3 reads TGTGCCAGCAGTCCGGGACTAGCGGGAGCTACGCAGTATTTT. Encoded protein: CASSPGLAGATQYF.